The next 10 T cell receptor beta chains were all read from a single sample in a study of shared T cell receptors in the human thymus. Generated by immunoSEQ multiplex PCR, the TCRdb table keeps only in-frame clones and is missing some. The table has hundreds of thousands of clones, more than 75% seen once. In addition, the sample was reused for a study of human thymus T cells.

Material for sequencing was thymocytes. The source of these receptors is a boy less than two years old with a congenital heart defect.

The J gene is TRBJ2-5, the V gene TRBV27, with D possibly being TRBD2 (6 bases). Between the trimmed V and J ends, which lost 5 bases and 5 bases, there was a span of 24 bases. The CDR3 runs 17 residues. CDR1 is MNHEY, CDR2 SMNVEV, per germline (reference sequence). The CDR3 DNA follows: TGTGCCAGCAGTGATTCGCCCCCGGGAGAGGTCACGGAGACCCAGTACTTC. It yields the protein CASSDSPPGEVTETQYF.

The rearrangement joins TRBV21-1 to TRBJ2-3; TRBD2, the D gene given by the table, was not confirmed from the DNA. TRBV21-1 is a pseudogene. This CDR3 is built from 16 residues. CDR3 loop: CASSKDQREVTDTQYF. The CDR3 DNA follows: TGTGCCAGCAGCAAAGATCAGCGGGAGGTCACAGATACGCAGTATTTT.

The chain is built from TRBV13 and TRBJ1-1; TRBD1 aligns across 7 bases. Germline CDR1 and CDR2: PRHDT and FYEKMQ (reference sequence). The length of the CDR3 is 15 residues. With 5 bases clipped from V and 3 bases from J, the junction kept 9 bases outside the gene matches. CDR3 protein: CASSDLQGIYTEAFF. CDR3 sequence (DNA): TGTGCCAGCAGCGATTTACAGGGGATCTACACTGAAGCTTTCTTT.

This clone has just a few counts. The rearrangement joins TRBV10-2 to TRBJ1-2; D is perhaps TRBD1 (6 bases). Per germline, CDR1 WSHSY and CDR2 SAAADI. V was trimmed by 6 bases and J by 2 bases, leaving 7 bases between them. The CDR3 is 12 amino acids. As DNA, the CDR3 is TGCGCCAGCAGCCAGGGGAACTATGGCTACACCTTC. Translation: CASSQGNYGYTF.

This clone has a single count. V and J are TRBV7-2 and TRBJ2-7; 9 positions agree with TRBD1. V lost 5 bases and J lost 4; bases outside the gene matches: 9. CDR1 is SGHTA and CDR2 is FQGNSA in the germline V gene. The CDR3 length is 15 residues. The CDR3 DNA follows: TGTGCCAGCAGCCCCCCGGGACAGGGTATTTACGAGCAGTACTTC. Translation: CASSPPGQGIYEQYF.

This clone appeared once. The gene calls are TRBV2 and TRBJ1-5, with D unresolved. Germline CDR1 is SNHLY and CDR2 is FYNNEI. Trimming removed 8 bases at V and 11 bases at J, with 13 bases between. CDR3 size: 11 residues. CDR3: CASGHGLTQHF. The CDR3 region has the DNA TGTGCCAGCGGGCACGGCTTGACCCAGCATTTT.

This clone was observed a single time. The gene calls are TRBV2 and TRBJ2-5; tentatively, D is TRBD2 (7 bases). V gave up 4 bases and J gave up 9 bases, with 12 bases separating them. There are 12 residues in the CDR3. Germline assignment: CDR1 SNHLY and CDR2 FYNNEI. The CDR3 loop reads CASSGRGRAQYF. The CDR3 nucleotides are TGTGCCAGCAGTGGGCGGGGGCGCGCCCAGTACTTC.

This chain joins TRBV5-6 and TRBJ1-1; D unresolved. CDR1 and CDR2 (germline): SGHDT, YYEEEE. The V and J ends lost 1 base and 0 bases respectively, with 16 bases between them. The length of the CDR3 is 17 residues. The CDR3 region is CASSLIVVGEMNTEAFF. In DNA form, the CDR3 reads TGTGCCAGCAGCTTGATTGTCGTCGGGGAGATGAACACTGAAGCTTTCTTT.

The chain employs TRBV12-5 and TRBJ2-5, with TRBD1 as a possible D gene (5 bases). The CDR3 length is 13 residues. Trimming shortened V by 1 base and J by 3 bases, and 6 bases separated the two germline ends. CDR1 and CDR2 (germline): LGHNT, FRNRAP. In DNA, the CDR3 is TGTGCTAGTGGTTTGGAGGGGAAAGAGACCCAGTACTTC. It is translated as CASGLEGKETQYF.

The rearrangement uses TRBV6-6 and TRBJ1-6; 8 bases line up with TRBD1. CDR3 size: 13 residues. Germline loops: CDR1 MNHNY, CDR2 SVGAGI (reference sequence). With 6 bases clipped from V and 10 bases from J, the junction kept 5 bases outside the gene matches. The CDR3 here is CASRQTGESPLHF. The CDR3, as DNA: TGTGCCAGCAGGCAGACAGGGGAATCACCCCTCCACTTT.